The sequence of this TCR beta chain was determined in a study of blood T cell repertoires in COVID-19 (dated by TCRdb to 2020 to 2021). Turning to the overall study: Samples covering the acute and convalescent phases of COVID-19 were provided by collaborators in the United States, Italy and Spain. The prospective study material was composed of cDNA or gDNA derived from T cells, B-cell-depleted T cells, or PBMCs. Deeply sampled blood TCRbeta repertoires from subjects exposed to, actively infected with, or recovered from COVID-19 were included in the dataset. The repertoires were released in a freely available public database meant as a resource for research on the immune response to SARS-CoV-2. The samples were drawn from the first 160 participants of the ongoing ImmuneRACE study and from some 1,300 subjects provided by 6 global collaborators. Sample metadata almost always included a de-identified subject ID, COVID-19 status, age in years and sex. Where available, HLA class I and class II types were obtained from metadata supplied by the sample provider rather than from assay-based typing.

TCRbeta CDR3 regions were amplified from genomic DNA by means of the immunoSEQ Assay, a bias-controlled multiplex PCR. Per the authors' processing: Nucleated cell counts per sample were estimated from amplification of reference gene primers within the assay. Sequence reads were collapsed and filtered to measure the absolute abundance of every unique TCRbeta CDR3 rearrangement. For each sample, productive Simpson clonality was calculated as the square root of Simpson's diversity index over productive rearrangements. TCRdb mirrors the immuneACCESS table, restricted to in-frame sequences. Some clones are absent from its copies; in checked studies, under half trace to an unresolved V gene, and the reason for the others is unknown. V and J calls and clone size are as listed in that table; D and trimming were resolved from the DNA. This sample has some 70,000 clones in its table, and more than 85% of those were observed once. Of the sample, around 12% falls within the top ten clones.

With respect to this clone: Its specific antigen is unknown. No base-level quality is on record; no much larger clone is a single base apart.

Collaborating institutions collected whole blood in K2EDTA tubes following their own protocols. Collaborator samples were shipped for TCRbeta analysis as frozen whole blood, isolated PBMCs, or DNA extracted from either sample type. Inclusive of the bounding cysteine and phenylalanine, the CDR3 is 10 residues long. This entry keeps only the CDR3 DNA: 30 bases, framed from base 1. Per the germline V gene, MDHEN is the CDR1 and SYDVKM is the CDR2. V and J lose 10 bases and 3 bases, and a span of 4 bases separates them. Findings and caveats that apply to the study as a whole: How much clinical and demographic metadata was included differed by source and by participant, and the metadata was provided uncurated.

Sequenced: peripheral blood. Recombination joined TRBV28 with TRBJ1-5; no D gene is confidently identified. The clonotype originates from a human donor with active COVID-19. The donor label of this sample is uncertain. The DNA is TGTGCCACCAACAATCAGCCCCAGCATTTT. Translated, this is CATNNQPQHF.